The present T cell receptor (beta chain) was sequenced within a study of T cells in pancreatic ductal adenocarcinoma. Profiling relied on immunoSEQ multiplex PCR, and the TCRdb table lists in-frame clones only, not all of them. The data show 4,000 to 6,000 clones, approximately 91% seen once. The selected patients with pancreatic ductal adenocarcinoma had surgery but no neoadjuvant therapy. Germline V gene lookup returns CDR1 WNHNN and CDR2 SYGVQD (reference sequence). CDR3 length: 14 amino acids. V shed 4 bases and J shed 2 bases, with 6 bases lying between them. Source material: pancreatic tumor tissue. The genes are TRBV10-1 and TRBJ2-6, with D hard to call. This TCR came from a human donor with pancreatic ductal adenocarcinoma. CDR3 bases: TGCGCCAGCAGTGGGGGTCCTGGGGCCAACGTCCTGACTTTC. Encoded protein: CASSGGPGANVLTF.